This T cell receptor (beta chain) was captured in a study of cytomegalovirus exposure and HLA in healthy donors. In the PCR, 60 Vbeta and 13 Jbeta primers were used. This table comes from immunoSEQ multiplex PCR, and its TCRdb copy is limited to in-frame clones, with some not included. The sample contains some 120,000 clones, about four fifths of which appear only once. The study, taken as a whole, reports: Later work associated roughly 17,000 TCR beta sequences with HLA alleles at 0.05 false discovery rate.

Trimming took 2 bases from V and 2 from J, leaving 7 bases between them. From germline, CDR1 is MNHNY and CDR2 SVGAGI (reference sequence). The CDR3 loop spans 14 amino acids. Points on this clone: Its specificity is not known.

The J gene is TRBJ2-1, the V gene TRBV6-6; weak D call: TRBD2 (6 bases). The source material was PBMCs. The clonotype was recovered from a woman between 50 and 59 years old in good health and CMV-seropositive. The DNA of the CDR3 is TGTGCCAGCAGTTACACGGGGGCCTACAATGAGCAGTTCTTC. Protein sequence: CASSYTGAYNEQFF.